This TCR beta chain was documented in a study of identical twins. Overall study results and limits: With abundant cord blood beta clonotypes, insertions were fewer; memory repertoires showed no such pattern.

After template switching added a universal primer site, the resulting cDNA carried unique molecular identifiers. TCRdb called the 5' RACE reads again in MiXCR, with one record for every CDR3 protein. The sample consists of 500,000 or so distinct CDR3 sequences, approximately 15% of them appearing once. This clonotype was observed many times. Its specificity is not known. This CDR3 contains 16 residues. Trimming cost V 4 bases and J 4 bases; bases outside gene matches: 7. The germline V gene encodes CDR1 SGHRS and CDR2 YFSETQ. The sample also formed part of further work on yellow fever vaccine responses in identical twins.

This chain uses TRBV5-1 with TRBJ2-2, with 10 bases that match TRBD2. This clonotype was obtained from a young woman in good health. The specimen was CD4+ T cells sorted from blood. CDR3 protein: CASSRGLALGTGELFF. The CDR3 nucleotides read TGCGCCAGCAGCAGGGGACTAGCGTTGGGCACCGGGGAGCTGTTTTTT.